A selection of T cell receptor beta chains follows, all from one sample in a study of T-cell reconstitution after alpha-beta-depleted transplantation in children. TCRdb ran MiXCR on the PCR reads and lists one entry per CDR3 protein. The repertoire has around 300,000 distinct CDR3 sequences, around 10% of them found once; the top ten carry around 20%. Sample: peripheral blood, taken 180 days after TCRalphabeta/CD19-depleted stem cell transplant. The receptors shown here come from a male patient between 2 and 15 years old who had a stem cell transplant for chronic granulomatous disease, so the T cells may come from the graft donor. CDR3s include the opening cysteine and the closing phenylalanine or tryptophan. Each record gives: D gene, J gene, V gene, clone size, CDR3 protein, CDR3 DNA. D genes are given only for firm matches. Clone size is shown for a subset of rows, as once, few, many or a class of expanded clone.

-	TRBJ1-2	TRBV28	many	CASSQGSRATYTF	TGTGCCAGCAGCCAGGGGTCCCGGGCAACCTACACCTTC
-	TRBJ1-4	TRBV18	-	CASSPQGATNEKLFF	TGTGCCAGCTCACCACAGGGAGCAACTAATGAAAAACTGTTTTTT
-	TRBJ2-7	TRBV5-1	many	CASSLAYETTYEQYF	TGCGCCAGCAGCCTTGCCTATGAGACCACCTACGAGCAGTACTTC
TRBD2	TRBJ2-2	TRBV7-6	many	CASGRLAGDGELFF	TGTGCCAGCGGCAGACTAGCGGGAGACGGGGAGCTGTTTTTT
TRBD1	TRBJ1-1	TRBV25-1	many	CASSELGQGPTEAFF	TGTGCCAGCAGTGAGCTGGGACAGGGGCCCACTGAAGCTTTCTTT
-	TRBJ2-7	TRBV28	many	CASSFPALALIPYEQYF	TGTGCCAGCAGTTTCCCCGCGCTAGCTTTAATCCCCTACGAGCAGTACTTC
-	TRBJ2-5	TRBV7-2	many	CASSLLAGSETQYF	TGTGCCAGCAGCTTATTAGCAGGTAGCGAGACCCAGTACTTC
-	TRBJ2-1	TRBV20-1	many	CSARAPEGVTYNEQFF	TGCAGTGCTAGAGCCCCTGAGGGGGTTACCTACAATGAGCAGTTCTTC
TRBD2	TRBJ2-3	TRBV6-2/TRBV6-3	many	CASSYSTSGTTDTQYF	TGTGCCAGCAGTTACTCGACTAGCGGGACCACAGATACGCAGTATTTT
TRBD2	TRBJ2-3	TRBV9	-	CASSLLAGGQDTQYF	TGTGCCAGCAGCCTACTAGCGGGAGGGCAGGATACGCAGTATTTT
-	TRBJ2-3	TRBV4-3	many	CASSQEGGRGLTDTQYF	TGCGCCAGCAGCCAAGAAGGGGGCCGGGGGCTCACAGATACGCAGTATTTT
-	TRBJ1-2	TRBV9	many	CASSPNRALGGYTF	TGTGCCAGCAGCCCCAACAGAGCCCTGGGGGGCTACACCTTC
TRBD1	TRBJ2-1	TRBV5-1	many	CASSLVQGAGEQFF	TGCGCCAGCAGCTTGGTACAGGGGGCTGGTGAGCAGTTCTTC
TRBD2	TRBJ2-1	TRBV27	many	CASSQPRLAGDYNEQFF	TGTGCCAGCAGTCAACCCCGACTAGCGGGAGACTACAATGAGCAGTTCTTC
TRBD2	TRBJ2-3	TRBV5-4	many	CASSLLALAGSTDTQYF	TGTGCCAGCAGCTTGTTGGCCCTAGCGGGGAGCACAGATACGCAGTATTTT
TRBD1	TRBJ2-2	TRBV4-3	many	CASSEDRVVNTGELFF	TGCGCCAGCAGCGAAGACAGGGTGGTGAACACCGGGGAGCTGTTTTTT
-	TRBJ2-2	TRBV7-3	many	CASSLKLAGELFF	TGTGCCAGCAGCTTAAAGCTGGCCGGGGAGCTGTTTTTT
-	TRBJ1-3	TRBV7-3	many	CASGRDYSGNTIYF	TGTGCCAGCGGAAGGGATTACTCTGGAAACACCATATATTTT
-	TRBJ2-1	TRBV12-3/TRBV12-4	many	CASLPLGSNEQFF	TGTGCCAGCCTCCCCCTTGGGTCCAATGAGCAGTTCTTC
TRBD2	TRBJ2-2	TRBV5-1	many	CASRGGLVVFTGELFF	TGCGCCAGCAGAGGAGGACTAGTCGTTTTCACCGGGGAGCTGTTTTTT
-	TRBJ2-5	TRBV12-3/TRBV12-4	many	CASSLGGGLGETQYF	TGTGCCAGCAGCCTAGGTGGGGGTCTGGGAGAGACCCAGTACTTC
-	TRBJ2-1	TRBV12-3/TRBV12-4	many	CATPIGDNEQFF	TGTGCCACCCCCATAGGGGACAATGAGCAGTTCTTC
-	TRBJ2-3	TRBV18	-	CASSPEEGAGDTQYF	TGTGCCAGCTCACCAGAGGAGGGGGCCGGAGATACGCAGTATTTT
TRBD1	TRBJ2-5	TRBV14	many	CASSQDPGQGTQYF	TGTGCCAGCAGCCAAGATCCGGGACAGGGGACCCAGTACTTC
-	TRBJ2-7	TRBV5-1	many	CASSATGTGEQYF	TGCGCCAGCAGCGCGACCGGGACGGGCGAGCAGTACTTC
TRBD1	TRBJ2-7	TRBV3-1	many	CASSQVGTDNYEQYF	TGTGCCAGCAGCCAAGTAGGGACAGACAACTACGAGCAGTACTTC
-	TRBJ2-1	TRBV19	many	CASSGPVDPRNHEQFF	TGTGCCAGTAGTGGACCCGTGGACCCAAGAAACCATGAGCAGTTCTTC
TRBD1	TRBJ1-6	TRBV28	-	CATHGPGQGRSPLHF	TGTGCCACTCACGGGCCGGGACAGGGGAGATCACCCCTCCACTTT
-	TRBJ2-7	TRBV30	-	CAWSASTLEQYF	TGTGCCTGGAGTGCTTCTACCCTCGAGCAGTACTTC
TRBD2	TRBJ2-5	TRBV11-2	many	CASSLVLADQETQYF	TGTGCCAGCAGCTTAGTTCTAGCGGACCAAGAGACCCAGTACTTC
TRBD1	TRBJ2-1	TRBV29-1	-	CSVEELWDRDVGSYNEQFF	TGCAGCGTTGAAGAACTGTGGGACAGGGACGTTGGCTCCTACAATGAGCAGTTCTTC
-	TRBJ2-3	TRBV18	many	CASSSEPTGRDTQYF	TGTGCCAGCTCATCCGAACCCACAGGCCGAGATACGCAGTATTTT
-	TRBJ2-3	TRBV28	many	CASSLKTSTDTQYF	TGTGCCAGCAGTTTAAAGACATCCACAGATACGCAGTATTTT
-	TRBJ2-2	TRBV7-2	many	CASSLAPFGTGELFF	TGTGCCAGCAGCTTAGCGCCTTTCGGAACCGGGGAGCTGTTTTTT
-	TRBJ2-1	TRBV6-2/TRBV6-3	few	CASTPIWGDSYNEQFF	TGTGCCAGCACCCCCATTTGGGGAGACTCCTACAATGAGCAGTTCTTC
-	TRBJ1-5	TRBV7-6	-	CASSLGVFQPQHF	TGTGCCAGCAGCTTAGGAGTGTTTCAGCCCCAGCATTTT
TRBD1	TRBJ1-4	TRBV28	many	CASSSNRGTTNEKLFF	TGTGCCAGCAGTTCCAACAGGGGAACAACTAATGAAAAACTGTTTTTT
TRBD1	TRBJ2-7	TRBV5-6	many	CASSLGGSPIIYEQYF	TGTGCCAGCAGCTTAGGGGGCAGCCCTATTATTTACGAGCAGTACTTC
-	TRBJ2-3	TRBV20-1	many	CSATRFGGLTDTQYF	TGCAGTGCTACAAGGTTTGGCGGTCTCACAGATACGCAGTATTTT
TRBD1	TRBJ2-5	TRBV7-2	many	CASSRDRQETQYF	TGTGCCAGCAGCAGGGACAGGCAAGAGACCCAGTACTTC
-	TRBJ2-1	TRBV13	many	CASSTVRTYNEQFF	TGTGCCAGCAGCACCGTACGTACCTACAATGAGCAGTTCTTC
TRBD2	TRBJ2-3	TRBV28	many	CASSVVGLAYSTDTQYF	TGTGCCAGCAGTGTCGTCGGACTAGCGTACAGCACAGATACGCAGTATTTT
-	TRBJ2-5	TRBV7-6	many	CASRELKETQYF	TGTGCCAGCAGAGAGTTAAAAGAGACCCAGTACTTC
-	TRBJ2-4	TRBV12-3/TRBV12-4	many	CASSLAGPENIQYF	TGTGCCAGCAGTTTAGCGGGGCCGGAAAACATTCAGTACTTC
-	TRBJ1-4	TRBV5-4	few	CASSTPERGNEKLFF	TGTGCCAGCAGCACACCAGAGCGGGGGAATGAAAAACTGTTTTTT
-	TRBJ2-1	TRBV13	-	CASSLGRGRMTYNEQFF	TGTGCCAGCAGCTTAGGCAGGGGACGGATGACCTACAATGAGCAGTTCTTC
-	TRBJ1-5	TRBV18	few	CASSPVGAQPQHF	TGTGCCAGCTCACCAGTAGGGGCTCAGCCCCAGCATTTT
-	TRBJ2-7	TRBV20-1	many	CSARARGPSSYEQYF	TGCAGTGCTAGAGCGCGGGGCCCATCCTCCTACGAGCAGTACTTC
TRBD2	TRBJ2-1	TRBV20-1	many	CSASRSGRDYNEQFF	TGCAGTGCTAGTAGGTCGGGGAGGGATTACAATGAGCAGTTCTTC
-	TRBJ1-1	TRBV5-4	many	CASSPFGGGRTEAFF	TGTGCCAGCAGTCCTTTTGGTGGCGGTAGGACTGAAGCTTTCTTT
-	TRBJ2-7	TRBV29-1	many	CSVVRMFPYEQYF	TGCAGCGTTGTAAGGATGTTCCCCTACGAGCAGTACTTC
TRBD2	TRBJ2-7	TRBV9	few	CASSVGGAGDEQYF	TGTGCCAGCAGCGTAGGCGGGGCGGGGGACGAGCAGTACTTC
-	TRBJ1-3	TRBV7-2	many	CASREGGSGNTIYF	TGTGCCAGCAGAGAAGGGGGTTCTGGAAACACCATATATTTT
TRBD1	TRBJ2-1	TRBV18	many	CASSTKTGAPKVEQFF	TGTGCCAGCTCAACGAAGACAGGGGCCCCTAAGGTTGAGCAGTTCTTC
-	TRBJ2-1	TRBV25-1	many	CASSESGQYNEQFF	TGTGCCAGCAGTGAAAGCGGCCAGTACAATGAGCAGTTCTTC
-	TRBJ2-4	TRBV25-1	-	CASSDPLGGKNIQYF	TGTGCCAGCAGTGATCCCCTGGGAGGCAAAAACATTCAGTACTTC